A single sample gave rise to the 10 T cell receptor beta chains below, sequenced in a study of T cells in Graves' hyperthyroidism and ophthalmopathy. What was amplified from RNA transcripts were TCR beta CDR3 regions. An initial round of RT-PCR targeting the TCR CDR3 relied on the HTBI primer set. MiXCR, run by TCRdb on the multiplex PCR reads, gives a single entry per CDR3 protein. The sample includes roughly 380,000 distinct CDR3 sequences, 19% of them seen just once. What was sequenced was blood. These TCRs come from a woman under 30 with Graves' hyperthyroidism.

This clonotype was counted at least ten times. This chain links TRBV4-1 with TRBJ1-2; D gene unclear. Trimming left V 2 bases short and J 7 bases short, with 14 bases between. The CDR3 sequence is 14 residues long. Germline CDR1 is MGHRA and CDR2 is YSYEKL. The CDR3 region is CASSQIVVTGGYTF. The CDR3 DNA is TGCGCCAGCAGCCAAATAGTGGTGACGGGTGGCTACACCTTC.

About this clonotype: At one end the junction does not follow the germline gene, possibly because of a read error. The J gene is TRBJ2-7, the V gene TRBV7-8; the D is unclear. The CDR3 totals 15 residues. The germline V gene has CDR1 SGHVS and CDR2 FQNEAQ. The CDR3 is CASRIGLALTGEQYF. In DNA, the CDR3 is TGCGCCAGCAGGATAGGGCTCGCCCTTACCGGCGAGCAGTACTTC.

This clonotype was detected many times. The V gene is TRBV2, the J gene TRBJ1-1, with unresolved D. Trimming pared 8 bases from V and 1 base from J, leaving 14 bases between. This CDR3 has 14 residues. Germline-derived CDR1 and CDR2 are SNHLY and FYNNEI. In DNA, the CDR3 is TGTGCCAGCCTTCTTGGGCCCAAGAACACTGAAGCTTTCTTT. Amino acids: CASLLGPKNTEAFF. The full variable domain, completed using reference TRBV2 and TRBJ1-1, is EPEVTQTPSHQVTQMGQEVILRCVPISNHLYFYWYRQILGQKVEFLVSFYNNEISEKSEIFDDQFSVERPDGSNFTLKIRSTKLEDSAMYFCASLLGPKNTEAFFGQGTRLTVV.

At least ten counts were recorded for this clonotype. The chain couples TRBV20-1 to TRBJ1-2, with 7 bases identical to TRBD1. CDR1 DFQATT and CDR2 SNEGSKA come from the germline V gene (reference sequence). CDR3 length: 11 amino acids. The J segment lost 10 bases and the V segment lost 6 bases, leaving 8 bases of the junction unmatched. The CDR3 protein is CSAETGIDYTF. CDR3 DNA sequence: TGCAGTGCCGAGACAGGGATCGACTACACCTTC.

This clonotype was seen at least ten times. The CDR3 spells CASSLGMGPDYGYTF. CDR3 DNA sequence: TGTGCCAGCAGCTTGGGGATGGGACCGGACTATGGCTACACCTTC. V is TRBV7-2 and J is TRBJ1-2; D might be TRBD1 (5 bases). Per germline, CDR1 SGHTA and CDR2 FQGNSA. V lost 3 bases to trimming and J lost 3 bases, with 14 bases between them. This CDR3 comprises 15 residues.

This clonotype occurred many times. This chain connects TRBV4-1 to TRBJ2-2, with 8 bases lining up with TRBD1. This CDR3 region has 16 residues. V was pared by 3 bases and J by 4 bases, with 7 bases of the junction left unmatched. Germline values: CDR1 MGHRA, CDR2 YSYEKL. This CDR3 reads CASSQETGDFTGELFF. The DNA for the CDR3 is TGCGCCAGCAGCCAGGAGACAGGGGACTTCACCGGGGAGCTGTTTTTT.

In this sample, this clonotype turned up many times. The rearrangement uses TRBV12-3 or TRBV12-4 and TRBJ2-7; 15 nucleotides agree with TRBD2. The ends lost 7 bases at V and 8 bases at J; junction bases unmatched: 6. The CDR3 contains 14 residues. For the CDR3, the DNA is TGTGCCAGCATTGCCGGGACTAGCGGGGGGAAGCAGTACTTC. Translating it yields CASIAGTSGGKQYF.

Comments on this clonotype: A single base separates this from a much larger clone, so it may be a read error. This CDR3 fails to terminate in the conserved phenylalanine or tryptophan, so it likely reflects a read error. In nucleotides, the CDR3 is TGCGCCAGCAGTGTCCGACAGGGGGACTACGAGCAGTACTTA. It encodes CASSVRQGDYEQYL. The chain recombines TRBV10-2 with TRBJ2-7; 9 nucleotides line up with TRBD1. This CDR3 contains 14 residues. Per the germline V gene, CDR1 is WSHSY and CDR2 is SAAADI. After removal of 4 bases from V and 3 bases from J, the junction contained 4 bases not matched to a gene.

This clonotype was seen more than once but under ten times. V gene TRBV10-3 combines with J gene TRBJ2-2, with 9 bases fitting TRBD1. From germline, CDR1 is ENHRY and CDR2 SYGVKD. Trimming took 10 bases from V and 6 from J; bases not matched to a gene: 6. This CDR3 comprises 13 residues. As DNA, the CDR3 is TGTGCCACTAAACAGGGGGCAGCCGGGGAGCTGTTTTTT. Translated: CATKQGAAGELFF.

This clonotype was picked up many times. V is TRBV7-3 and J is TRBJ2-5; no clear D gene. The CDR3 loop spans 13 amino acids. The germline V and J ends were trimmed by 0 bases and 0 bases, with 2 bases remaining between them. The germline V gene has CDR1 SGHTA and CDR2 FQGTGA. The CDR3 sequence: CASSLTYQETQYF. Written as DNA, the CDR3 is TGTGCCAGCAGCTTAACGTACCAAGAGACCCAGTACTTC. Filled out from reference TRBV7-3 and TRBJ2-5, the complete variable domain reads GAGVSQTPSNKVTEKGKYVELRCDPISGHTALYWYRQSLGQGPEFLIYFQGTGAADDSGLPNDRFFAVRPEGSVSTLKIQRTERGDSAVYLCASSLTYQETQYFGPGTRLLVL.